These T cell receptor beta chains were read from a single sample in a study of cytomegalovirus exposure and HLA in healthy donors. Profiling relied on immunoSEQ multiplex PCR, and the TCRdb table lists in-frame clones only, not all of them. The sample records approximately 240,000 clones, roughly 79% being singletons. The sequenced sample was PBMCs. The receptors originated from a woman in her 40s in good health and CMV-seronegative. Both conserved end residues are part of each CDR3. The D gene is left open where the match is weak. Some rows have no size entry. The others give once, few or many, or a class for an expanded clone.

D	length	V	J	size	DNA	CDR3
-	14	TRBV30	TRBJ2-3	-	TGTGCCTGGAGTCGGGACTTGTTAACAGATACGCAGTATTTT	CAWSRDLLTDTQYF
-	18	TRBV4-2	TRBJ2-6	-	TGTGCCAGCAGCCAAGCCCCGGGACACTTATCTGGGGCCAACGTCCTGACTTTC	CASSQAPGHLSGANVLTF
TRBD2	20	TRBV10-3	TRBJ2-1	-	TGTGCCATCAGTGAAGTCCCGGGACTAGCGGGGGGCCCGGCGGCGAATGAGCAGTTCTTC	CAISEVPGLAGGPAANEQFF
-	15	TRBV7-3	TRBJ2-7	-	TGTGCCAGCGAAGTCGGTACAGGGATGCTACGGGAGCAGTACTTC	CASEVGTGMLREQYF
-	8	TRBV6-1	TRBJ1-2	-	TGTGCCAGCAACTGGTGGTTCTTC	CASNWWFF
-	15	TRBV9	TRBJ2-1	-	TGTGCCAGCAGCGTTGGGGGACTCGAGATCAATGAGCAGTTCTTC	CASSVGGLEINEQFF
TRBD1	14	TRBV9	TRBJ1-3	-	TGTGCCAGCAGCCCAGGGGGCTCCGGAAACACCATATATTTT	CASSPGGSGNTIYF
TRBD1	13	TRBV6-6	TRBJ2-7	once	TGTGCCAGCAGTTTGGGGGACAGCTACGAGCAGTACTTC	CASSLGDSYEQYF
TRBD1	16	TRBV10-3	TRBJ1-5	-	TGTGCCATCAGTGAGCGGGGCGGACAGGCCACTCAGCCCCAGCATTTT	CAISERGGQATQPQHF
-	13	TRBV28	TRBJ2-7	-	TGTGCCAGCGTCGGGGAGAGGACTGGTGAGCAGTACTTC	CASVGERTGEQYF
-	12	TRBV19	TRBJ1-2	-	TGTGCCAGTAGTATAGAAGCGGGGGGCTACACCTTC	CASSIEAGGYTF
-	15	TRBV6-5	TRBJ1-3	-	TGTGCCAGCAGTTACGCTGGACAGTTTGGAAACACCATATATTTT	CASSYAGQFGNTIYF
-	13	TRBV10-3	TRBJ2-2	once	TGTGCCATCAGTGGGGCGGGGACCGGGGAGCTGTTTTTT	CAISGAGTGELFF
TRBD1	14	TRBV18	TRBJ2-2	-	TGTGCCAGCTCACCAAGACAGGGCACCGGGGAGCTGTTTTTT	CASSPRQGTGELFF
-	14	TRBV27	TRBJ1-2	-	TGTGCCAGCAGTTTCTCGGGGTCCAACTATGGCTACACCTTC	CASSFSGSNYGYTF
-	15	TRBV6-1	TRBJ2-7	-	TGTGCCAGCAGTGTATGGACAGACCTATCCTACGAGCAGTACTTC	CASSVWTDLSYEQYF
-	12	TRBV2	TRBJ2-7	-	TGTGCCAGCAGTAAAGACATCTACGAGCAGTACTTC	CASSKDIYEQYF
-	13	TRBV2	TRBJ2-1	once	TGTGCCAGCAGTGAAGCCGGTATCGGTGAGCAGTTCTTC	CASSEAGIGEQFF
-	13	TRBV7-3	TRBJ1-3	-	TGTGCCAGCAGCGACAGCTCTGGAAACACCATATATTTT	CASSDSSGNTIYF
-	10	TRBV30	TRBJ1-6	-	TGTGCCTGGAGTAGGAGGACCCTCCACTTT	CAWSRRTLHF
TRBD2	15	TRBV9	TRBJ2-5	-	TGTGCCAGCAGCGTATCTAGCGGGTCGCAAGAGACCCAGTACTTC	CASSVSSGSQETQYF
-	14	TRBV11-3	TRBJ2-7	-	TGTGCCAGCAGCTCTTCCCAAATACACTACGAGCAGTACTTC	CASSSSQIHYEQYF
-	14	TRBV6-5	TRBJ1-1	-	TGTGCCAGCACCCCGGCGGGGGCTAGCACTGAAGCTTTCTTT	CASTPAGASTEAFF
TRBD1	15	TRBV7-8	TRBJ1-2	once	TGTGCCAGCAGTCTAGGCGGGACAGGGAACTATGGCTACACCTTC	CASSLGGTGNYGYTF
-	10	TRBV19	TRBJ1-1	few	TGTGCCGCGCGGGACCCTGAAGCTTTCTTT	CAARDPEAFF
-	16	TRBV6-6	TRBJ1-5	-	TGTGCCAGCAGTCCCCCGATCGGGGGGATCAATCAGCCCCAGCATTTT	CASSPPIGGINQPQHF
TRBD1	17	TRBV5-6	TRBJ2-2	-	TGTGCCAGCAGCTCTACTACGGACAGGGCGAACACCGGGGAGCTGTTTTTT	CASSSTTDRANTGELFF
TRBD1	14	TRBV28	TRBJ1-5	-	TGTGCCAGCAGTCCTCGACAGGGCGGGCAGCCCCAGCATTTT	CASSPRQGGQPQHF
-	16	TRBV11-1	TRBJ2-2	-	TGTGCCAGCAGCCTAACGGGGGTTACGAACACCGGGGAGCTGTTTTTT	CASSLTGVTNTGELFF
TRBD2	16	TRBV6-5	TRBJ2-7	-	TGTGCCAGCAGTTACTCGATCGCGGGGGGGAACTACGAGCAGTACTTC	CASSYSIAGGNYEQYF
-	13	TRBV9	TRBJ1-1	-	TGTGCCAGCAGCGAGGGGGGGCGCACTGAAGCTTTCTTT	CASSEGGRTEAFF
TRBD2	14	TRBV7-3	TRBJ2-7	-	TGTGCCAGCAGCCACGGGGGGGATTTTTACGAGCAGTACTTC	CASSHGGDFYEQYF
TRBD1	16	TRBV25-1	TRBJ2-6	-	TGTGCCAGCAGTGAGGCAGGGGGAAGGGGGGCCAACGTCCTGACTTTC	CASSEAGGRGANVLTF
TRBD2	16	TRBV5-1	TRBJ2-3	-	TGCGCCAGCAGCTTGGTTTTAGCGGGGGGCACAGATACGCAGTATTTT	CASSLVLAGGTDTQYF
-	17	TRBV15	TRBJ1-5	-	TGTGCCACCAGCCCATTACGTGGCAGCGGTAGCAATCAGCCCCAGCATTTT	CATSPLRGSGSNQPQHF
-	13	TRBV5-1	TRBJ1-2	-	TGCGCCAGCAGCTTGGAGGGGCACGAGGGCTACACCTTC	CASSLEGHEGYTF
-	18	TRBV27	TRBJ2-1	-	TGTGCCAGCAGTTTAAGTACCCCCACGGGGGGCCCTTTTAATGAGCAGTTCTTC	CASSLSTPTGGPFNEQFF
-	13	TRBV7-3	TRBJ2-1	-	TGTGCCAGCAGCCCGACGGCGGACAATGAGCAGTTCTTC	CASSPTADNEQFF
-	15	TRBV2	TRBJ2-3	-	TGTGCCAGCAGTGGGGGAGGGGGTCCGGGATATACGCAGTATTTT	CASSGGGGPGYTQYF
TRBD1	17	TRBV4-3	TRBJ2-7	-	TGCGCCAGCAGCCAAGGGCCAGGGACAGGGGGATTTTACGAGCAGTACTTC	CASSQGPGTGGFYEQYF
-	12	TRBV2	TRBJ2-7	once	TGTGCCAGCTGCGGAGACGCCTACGGGCAGTACTTC	CASCGDAYGQYF
-	14	TRBV28	TRBJ1-1	-	TGTGCCGGCAATGGGGGCGCGGAGAACACTGAAGCTTTCTTT	CAGNGGAENTEAFF
-	19	TRBV11-3	TRBJ2-6	-	TGTGCCAGCAGCACTTTATCCCACCGACTGTCATCTGGGGCCAACGTCCTGACTTTC	CASSTLSHRLSSGANVLTF
-	13	TRBV5-6	TRBJ1-4	-	TGTGCCAGCATTCGGGATCCTAATGAAAAACTGTTTTTT	CASIRDPNEKLFF
-	13	TRBV2	TRBJ1-1	-	TGTGCCAGCAGTGAAGAACAGAACACTGAAGCTTTCTTT	CASSEEQNTEAFF
TRBD1	12	TRBV5-1	TRBJ1-2	-	TGCGCCAGCAGCCGGACAGGCTATGGCTACACCTTC	CASSRTGYGYTF
TRBD1	15	TRBV7-6	TRBJ2-7	-	TGTGCCAGCAGCGACAACCCAGGGGGAACCTACGAGCAGTACTTC	CASSDNPGGTYEQYF
-	17	TRBV5-1	TRBJ2-1	-	TGCGCCAGCAGCCAGGGCACGGGCGGGGTCTCCTACAATGAGCAGTTCTTC	CASSQGTGGVSYNEQFF
-	15	TRBV6-6	TRBJ1-6	-	TGTGCCAGCAGTTCCGGTTGGGACATACCTTCACCCCTCCACTTT	CASSSGWDIPSPLHF
-	14	TRBV11-3	TRBJ1-1	-	TGTGCCAGCAGCTTATGGACGGGGGACACTGAAGCTTTCTTT	CASSLWTGDTEAFF
-	16	TRBV15	TRBJ1-2	once	TGTGCCACCAGCAGAGTCGGAACAGGCACTAACTATGGCTACACCTTC	CATSRVGTGTNYGYTF
-	12	TRBV6-5	TRBJ2-3	-	TGTGCCAGCACGGAGGGCACAGATACGCAGTATTTT	CASTEGTDTQYF
-	16	TRBV19	TRBJ2-6	-	TGTGCCAGTAGTAGGGGCTCAACCTCTGGGGCCAACGTCCTGACTTTC	CASSRGSTSGANVLTF
-	15	TRBV6-6	TRBJ1-2	-	TGTGCCAGCAGCCCGAAAAAGATTACTCCAAGTGGCTACACCTTC	CASSPKKITPSGYTF
-	13	TRBV2	TRBJ2-7	-	TGTGCCAGCAGCTCTTACCAGATCTACGAGCAGTACTTC	CASSSYQIYEQYF
-	15	TRBV4-1	TRBJ2-7	-	TGCGCCAGCAGCCAGCCTTCCGAGGGAACCTACGAGCAGTACTTC	CASSQPSEGTYEQYF